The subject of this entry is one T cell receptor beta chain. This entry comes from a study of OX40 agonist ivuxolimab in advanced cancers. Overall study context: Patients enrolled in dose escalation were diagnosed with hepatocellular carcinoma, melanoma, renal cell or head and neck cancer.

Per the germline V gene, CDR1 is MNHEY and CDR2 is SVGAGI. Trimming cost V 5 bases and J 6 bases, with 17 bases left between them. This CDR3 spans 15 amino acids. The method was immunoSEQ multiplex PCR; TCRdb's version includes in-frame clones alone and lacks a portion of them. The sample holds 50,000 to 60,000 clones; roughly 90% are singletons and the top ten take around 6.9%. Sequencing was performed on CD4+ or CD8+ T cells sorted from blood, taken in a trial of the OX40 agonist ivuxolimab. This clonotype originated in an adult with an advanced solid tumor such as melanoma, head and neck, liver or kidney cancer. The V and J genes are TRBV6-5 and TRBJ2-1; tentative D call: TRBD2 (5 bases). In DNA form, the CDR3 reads TGTGCCAGCAGTCAAACGAGGGTAGACGGCAATGAGCAGTTCTTC. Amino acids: CASSQTRVDGNEQFF.